The clone carrying this T cell receptor (beta chain) was seen a handful of times. The antigen is unknown. This entry belongs to a study of post-analysis software for immune sequencing data. Study information: Relapsing-remitting, secondary progressive and progressive-relapsing multiple sclerosis were all included among the disease courses. Study-wide points: Under the F measure, samples that were prepared in one batch clustered strongly together. In patients, TRBV5-6, TRBV5-1 and TRBV20-1 belonged to five or six TRBV segments found more frequently than in controls. The study found significantly lower normalized Chao1 diversity in multiple sclerosis patients than in controls.

The CDR3 totals 23 residues. Per the germline V gene, CDR1 is SGHAT and CDR2 is FQNNGV. After removal of 1 base from V and 0 bases from J, the junction contained 26 bases not matched to a gene. Unique molecular identifiers had been added to the TCR beta cDNA libraries. MiXCR, run by TCRdb on the PCR reads, gives a single entry per CDR3 protein. The sample lists a few hundred thousand distinct CDR3 sequences, more than 30% seen once, with less than 8% in the top ten. The sequencing sample was made of blood. The source of this sequence is a girl aged 2-10 years with multiple sclerosis. V gene TRBV11-2 combines with J gene TRBJ1-1; TRBD1 agrees at 7 bases. Here the CDR3 DNA reads TGTGCCAGCAGCTTAGTAGACCCGTTCGGGCAGGGGGTGAGGGGGAACATGAACACTGAAGCTTTCTTT. Protein product: CASSLVDPFGQGVRGNMNTEAFF. Combining the CDR3 with reference TRBV11-2 and TRBJ1-1 gives the whole variable domain EAGVAQSPRYKIIEKRQSVAFWCNPISGHATLYWYQQILGQGPKLLIQFQNNGVVDDSQLPKDRFSAERLKGVDSTLKIQPAKLEDSAVYLCASSLVDPFGQGVRGNMNTEAFFGQGTRLTVV.